Given below is one T cell receptor (beta chain) in context. The sample comes from a study of T-cell memory formation after mild COVID-19. TCRdb reanalysed the 5' RACE reads using MiXCR and keeps one entry per CDR3 protein. There are around 130,000 distinct CDR3 sequences in the sample; roughly 15% occur only once, and approximately 15% lies in the top ten. Trimming took off 3 bases at V and 4 bases at J, with 11 bases between the two ends. From germline, CDR1 is KGHDR and CDR2 SFDVKD. CDR3 size: 14 residues. The TCR was taken from an adult woman who had mild COVID-19 (a few samples of this study predate the infection). Cell type and time point are not known. The sample was PBMCs or a T cell subset sorted from them (not recorded which). The rearrangement uses TRBV24-1 and TRBJ2-5, with D possibly called TRBD1 or TRBD2 (5 bases each). CDR3 DNA: TGTGCCACCAGTGATCCTGGGACCGCAGAGACCCAGTACTTC. It encodes CATSDPGTAETQYF.